One sample yielded the 10 T cell receptor beta chains listed below, sequenced in a study of blood T cell repertoires in COVID-19. Only in-frame clones appear in the TCRdb table, and some are missing; sequencing was by immunoSEQ multiplex PCR. The sample has over 140,000 clones, about 82% seen once. Sequencing used peripheral blood. The source is a woman aged 80 or over with active or convalescent COVID-19.

The chain links TRBV11-2 to TRBJ2-7; D is unclear. Germline loops: CDR1 SGHAT, CDR2 FQNNGV. The CDR3 consists of 12 residues. V was trimmed by 1 base and J by 2 bases, leaving 3 bases between them. The CDR3 here is CASSLAAYEQYF. For the CDR3, the DNA is TGTGCCAGCAGCTTAGCAGCCTACGAGCAGTACTTC.

The chain joins TRBV10-1 to TRBJ1-2, with D possibly TRBD1 on 5 matching bases. The CDR3 has 18 residues. V lost 6 bases and J lost 4, with 27 bases in between. The germline gives CDR1 WNHNN, CDR2 SYGVQD (reference sequence). This CDR3 reads CASRPYLGRTTYSYGYTF. The DNA of the CDR3 is TGCGCCAGCAGACCCTATCTGGGGCGGACAACGTACTCCTATGGCTACACCTTC.

This clone was detected only once. The gene calls are TRBV7-6 and TRBJ1-5, with 9 nucleotides matching TRBD1. CDR1 and CDR2 from the germline V gene are SGHVS and FNYEAQ. The CDR3 is 15 residues long. The junction had 1 base not matched to a gene; V was cut back by 0 bases and J by 4 bases. The CDR3 is CASSLAGTGNQPQHF. For the CDR3, the DNA is TGTGCCAGCAGCTTAGCGGGGACAGGGAATCAGCCCCAGCATTTT.

The gene calls are TRBV7-2 and TRBJ1-3; D ambiguous. CDR1 and CDR2 from the germline V gene are SGHTA and FQGNSA. V shed 0 bases and J shed 2 bases, with 5 bases lying between them. The CDR3 runs to 14 residues. The CDR3 here is CASSLARAGNTIYF. The CDR3 DNA sequence: TGTGCCAGCAGCTTAGCCCGAGCTGGAAACACCATATATTTT.

The CDR3 protein is CASSTGQGSYEQYF. The CDR3 DNA reads TGTGCCAGCAGCACAGGACAGGGCTCCTACGAGCAGTACTTC. The chain employs TRBV5-6 and TRBJ2-7, with 8 nucleotides matching TRBD1. CDR3 size: 14 residues. CDR1 is SGHDT, CDR2 YYEEEE, per germline. V dropped 4 bases and J dropped 0; count of bases not matched to a gene: 3.

The chain is built from TRBV5-4 and TRBJ2-7; TRBD1 agrees at 8 bases. The junction had 7 bases not matched to a gene; V was cut back by 3 bases and J by 2 bases. The CDR3 is made up of 15 amino acids. CDR1 and CDR2 (germline): SGHNT, YYREEE (reference sequence). Here the CDR3 reads CASSYTGGSPYEQYF. CDR3 in DNA: TGTGCCAGCAGCTATACAGGGGGGTCGCCCTACGAGCAGTACTTC.

This clone showed up just once. The DNA of the CDR3 is TGTGCCAGTAGCGTCCAACGGAATGAGCAGTTCTTC. This translates into CASSVQRNEQFF. The chain joins TRBV19 to TRBJ2-1; no definite D call. V was trimmed by 6 bases and J by 7 bases, leaving 10 bases between them. This CDR3 has 12 residues. CDR1 and CDR2 from the germline V gene are LNHDA and SQIVND (reference sequence). Full variable domain (missing parts from reference TRBV19 and TRBJ2-1): DGGITQSPKYLFRKEGQNVTLSCEQNLNHDAMYWYRQDPGQGLRLIYYSQIVNDFQKGDIAEGYSVSREKKESFPLTVTSAQKNPTAFYLCASSVQRNEQFFGPGTRLTVL.

This chain links TRBV4-1 with TRBJ1-5; TRBD1 agrees at 7 bases. The V and J ends lost 3 bases and 1 base, in that order; junction bases with no gene match: 3. The CDR3 extends over 15 amino acids. Germline CDR1 reads MGHRA; CDR2 reads YSYEKL. CDR3 coding DNA: TGCGCCAGCAGCCATGGGACAGTAAGCAATCAGCCCCAGCATTTT. This gives the protein CASSHGTVSNQPQHF.

This clone turned up a few times. This chain joins TRBV5-5 and TRBJ1-6; D not resolved. The CDR3 sequence is 15 residues long. Looked up from germline, CDR1 is SGHKS and CDR2 is YYEKEE (reference sequence). Trimming took off 0 bases at V and 4 bases at J, with 8 bases between the two ends. DNA of the CDR3: TGTGCCAGCAGCTTGGGACATCCTTATAATTCACCCCTCCACTTT. Its translation is CASSLGHPYNSPLHF.

V is TRBV2 and J is TRBJ2-2, with D perhaps TRBD2 (6 bases). This CDR3 comprises 13 residues. Trimming shortened V by 6 bases and J by 5 bases, and 10 bases separated the two germline ends. Germline CDR1 reads SNHLY; CDR2 reads FYNNEI. The CDR3 sequence is CASRGLQTGELFF. CDR3 nucleotide sequence: TGTGCCAGCAGGGGACTGCAGACCGGGGAGCTGTTTTTT.